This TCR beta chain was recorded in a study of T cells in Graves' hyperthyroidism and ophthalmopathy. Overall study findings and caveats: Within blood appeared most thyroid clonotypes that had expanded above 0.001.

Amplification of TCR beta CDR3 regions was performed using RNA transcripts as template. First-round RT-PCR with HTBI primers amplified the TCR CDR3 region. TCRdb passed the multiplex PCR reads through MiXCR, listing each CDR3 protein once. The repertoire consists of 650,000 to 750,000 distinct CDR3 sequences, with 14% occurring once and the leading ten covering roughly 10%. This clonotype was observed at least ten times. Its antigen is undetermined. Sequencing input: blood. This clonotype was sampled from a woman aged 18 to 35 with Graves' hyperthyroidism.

CDR3 nucleotides: TGTGCCAGCTCACCAGGACAGGGGGTCACCCAAATCTCCTACGAGCAGTACTTC. It translates to CASSPGQGVTQISYEQYF. V gene TRBV18 combines with J gene TRBJ2-7; the match to TRBD1 covers 10 bases. The germline CDR1 and CDR2 sequences are KGHSH and LQKENI. V was clipped by 2 bases and J by 0 bases; unmatched bases: 10. CDR3 length: 18 residues.